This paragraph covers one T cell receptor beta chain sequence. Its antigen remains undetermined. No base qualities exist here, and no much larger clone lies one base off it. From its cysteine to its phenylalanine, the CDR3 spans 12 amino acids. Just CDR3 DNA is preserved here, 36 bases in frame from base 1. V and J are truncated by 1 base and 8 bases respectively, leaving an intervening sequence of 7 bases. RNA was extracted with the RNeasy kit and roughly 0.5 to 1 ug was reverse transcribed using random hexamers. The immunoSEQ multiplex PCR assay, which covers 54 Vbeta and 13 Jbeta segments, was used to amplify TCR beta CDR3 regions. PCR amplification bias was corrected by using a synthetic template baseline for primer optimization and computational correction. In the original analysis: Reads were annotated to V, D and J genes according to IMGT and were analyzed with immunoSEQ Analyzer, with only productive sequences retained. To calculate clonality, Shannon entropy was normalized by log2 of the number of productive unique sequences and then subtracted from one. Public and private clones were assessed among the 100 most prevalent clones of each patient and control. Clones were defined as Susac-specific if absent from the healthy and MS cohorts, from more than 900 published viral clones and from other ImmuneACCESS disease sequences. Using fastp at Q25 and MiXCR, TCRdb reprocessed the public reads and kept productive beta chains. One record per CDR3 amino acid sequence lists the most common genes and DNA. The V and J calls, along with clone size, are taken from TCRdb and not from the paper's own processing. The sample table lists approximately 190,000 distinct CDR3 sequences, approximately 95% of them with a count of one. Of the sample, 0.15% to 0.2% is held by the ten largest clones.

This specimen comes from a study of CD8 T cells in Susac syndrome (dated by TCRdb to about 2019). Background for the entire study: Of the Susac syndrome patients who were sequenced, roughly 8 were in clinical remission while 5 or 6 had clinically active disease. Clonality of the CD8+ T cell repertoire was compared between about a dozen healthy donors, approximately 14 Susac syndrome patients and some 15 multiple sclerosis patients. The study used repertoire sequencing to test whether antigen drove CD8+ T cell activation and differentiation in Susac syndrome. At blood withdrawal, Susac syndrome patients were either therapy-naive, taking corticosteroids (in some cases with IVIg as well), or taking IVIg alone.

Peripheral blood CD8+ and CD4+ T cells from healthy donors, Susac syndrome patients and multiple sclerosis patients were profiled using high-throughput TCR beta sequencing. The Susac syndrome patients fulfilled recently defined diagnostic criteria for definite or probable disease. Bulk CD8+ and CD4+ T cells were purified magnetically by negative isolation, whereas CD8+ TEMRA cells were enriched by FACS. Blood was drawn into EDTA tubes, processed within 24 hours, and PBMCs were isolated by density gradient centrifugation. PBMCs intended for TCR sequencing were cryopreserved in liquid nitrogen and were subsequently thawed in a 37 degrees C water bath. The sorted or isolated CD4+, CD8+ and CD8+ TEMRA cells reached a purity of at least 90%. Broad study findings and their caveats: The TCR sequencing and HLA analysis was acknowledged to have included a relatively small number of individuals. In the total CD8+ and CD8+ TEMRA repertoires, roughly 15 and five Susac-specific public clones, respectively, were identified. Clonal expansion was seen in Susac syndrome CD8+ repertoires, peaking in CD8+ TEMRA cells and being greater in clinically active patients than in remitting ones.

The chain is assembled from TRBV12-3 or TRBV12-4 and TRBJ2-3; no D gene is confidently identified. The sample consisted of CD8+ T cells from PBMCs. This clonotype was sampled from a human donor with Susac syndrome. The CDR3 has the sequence CASSLDRATQYF. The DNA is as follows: TGTGCCAGCAGTTTAGACAGAGCTACGCAGTATTTT.